This T cell receptor (beta chain) was found in a study of OX40 agonist ivuxolimab in advanced cancers. Systemic immunosuppression or a history of autoimmune disease excluded patients. Germline loops: CDR1 SGHRS, CDR2 YFSETQ. The ends were cut back, 4 bases at V and 8 bases at J, with 15 bases in the middle. The CDR3 loop spans 14 amino acids. The assay was immunoSEQ multiplex PCR, and TCRdb's table has in-frame clones only and misses some. The sample includes 90,000 to 100,000 clones, roughly 90% seen only once; the top ten take more than 0.15%. This TCR was sampled from an adult with an advanced solid tumor such as melanoma, head and neck, liver or kidney cancer. V is TRBV5-1 and J is TRBJ1-4, with D unresolved. The input for sequencing was CD4+ or CD8+ T cells sorted from blood, taken in a trial of the OX40 agonist ivuxolimab. CDR3 in DNA: TGCGCCAGCAGCAACAGAGCTCCCCTAGAAAAACTGTTTTTT. Protein product: CASSNRAPLEKLFF.